The T cell receptor beta chain described here comes from a study of beta chain features in type 1 diabetes. The CDR3 length is 14 residues. Germline CDR1 MNHEY, CDR2 SMNVEV (reference sequence). V was cut by 3 bases and J by 4 bases, with 12 bases left in between. Study-wide findings and caveats: There was a moderate but significant shortening of TCRB CDR3s in all four CD4+ subsets of Type 1 diabetes patients. Diminished insertions and augmented deletions at VDJ junctions characterized type 1 diabetes patients. cDNA sequencing could over-represent cells with high TCR expression.

This clone has more than one count but fewer than ten. Its specificity is unknown. Expressed TCRB transcripts were sequenced because the isolated RNA had all been reverse transcribed beforehand. The read count averaged about 3.57 million across naive, central memory and regulatory T cell samples. Some clones are missing from TCRdb's copy, which holds only in-frame ones; the method was immunoSEQ multiplex PCR. The table has fewer than 450,000 clones, roughly 13% seen once. Sorted CD4+ subsets: naive, central memory, regulatory, stem cell-like memory (CD45RO/CCR7/CD25/CD127/CD95/CD27 panel). The chain joins TRBV27 to TRBJ1-1; a possible D gene is TRBD1 (5 bases). Sequencing used naive CD4+ T cells from blood. The TCR sequence derives from a woman between 18 and 29 years old with type 1 diabetes. CDR3 protein: CASSLWGVGTEAFF. The CDR3 region has the DNA TGTGCCAGCAGTTTGTGGGGGGTGGGCACTGAAGCTTTCTTT.